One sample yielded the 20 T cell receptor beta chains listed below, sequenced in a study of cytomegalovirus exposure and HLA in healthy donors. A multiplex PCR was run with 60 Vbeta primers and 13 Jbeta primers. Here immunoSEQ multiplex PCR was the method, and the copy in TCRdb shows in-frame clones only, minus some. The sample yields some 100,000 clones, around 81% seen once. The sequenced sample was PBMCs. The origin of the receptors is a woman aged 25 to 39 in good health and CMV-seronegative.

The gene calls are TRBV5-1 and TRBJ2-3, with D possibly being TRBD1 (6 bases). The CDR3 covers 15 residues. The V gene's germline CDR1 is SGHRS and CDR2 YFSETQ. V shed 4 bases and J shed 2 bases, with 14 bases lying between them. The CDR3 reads CASSIQGRNTDTQYF. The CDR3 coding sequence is TGCGCCAGCAGCATACAGGGTAGGAACACAGATACGCAGTATTTT.

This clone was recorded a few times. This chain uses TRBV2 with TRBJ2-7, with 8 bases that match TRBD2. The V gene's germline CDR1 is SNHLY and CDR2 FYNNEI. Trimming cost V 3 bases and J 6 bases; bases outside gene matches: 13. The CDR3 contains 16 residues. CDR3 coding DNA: TGTGCCAGCAGTGACCCACCGGCACGGGGGGGGCTCGAGCAGTACTTC. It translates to CASSDPPARGGLEQYF.

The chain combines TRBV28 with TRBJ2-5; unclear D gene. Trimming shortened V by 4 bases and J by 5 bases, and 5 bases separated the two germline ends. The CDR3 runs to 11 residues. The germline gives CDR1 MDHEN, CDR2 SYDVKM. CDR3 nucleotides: TGTGCCAGCAGTTCTTTTGAGACCCAGTACTTC. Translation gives CASSSFETQYF.

The CDR3 loop reads CASSYSNSYEQYF. The DNA for the CDR3 is TGTGCCAGCAGTTACTCTAACAGCTACGAGCAGTACTTC. The chain combines TRBV6-6 with TRBJ2-7; no clear D. Germline assignment: CDR1 MNHNY and CDR2 SVGAGI (reference sequence). This CDR3 comprises 13 residues. Trimming left V 0 bases short and J 3 bases short, with 6 bases between.

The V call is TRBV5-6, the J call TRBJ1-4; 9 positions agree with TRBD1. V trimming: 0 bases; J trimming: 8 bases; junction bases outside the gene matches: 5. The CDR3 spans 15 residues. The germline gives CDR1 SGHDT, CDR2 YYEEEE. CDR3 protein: CASSLAATGGEKLFF. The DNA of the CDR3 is TGTGCCAGCAGCTTGGCCGCGACAGGGGGAGAAAAACTGTTTTTT. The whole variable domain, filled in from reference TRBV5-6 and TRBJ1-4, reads DAGVTQSPTHLIKTRGQQVTLRCSPKSGHDTVSWYQQALGQGPQFIFQYYEEEERQRGNFPDRFSGHQFPNYSSELNVNALLLGDSALYLCASSLAATGGEKLFFGSGTQLSVL.

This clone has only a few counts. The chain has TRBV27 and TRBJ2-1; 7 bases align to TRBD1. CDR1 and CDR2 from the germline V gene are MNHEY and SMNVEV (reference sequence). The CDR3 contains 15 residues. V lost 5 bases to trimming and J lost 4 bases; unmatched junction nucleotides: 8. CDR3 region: CASSNNRGLYNEQFF. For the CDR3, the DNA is TGTGCCAGCAGTAATAACAGGGGTTTATACAATGAGCAGTTCTTC.

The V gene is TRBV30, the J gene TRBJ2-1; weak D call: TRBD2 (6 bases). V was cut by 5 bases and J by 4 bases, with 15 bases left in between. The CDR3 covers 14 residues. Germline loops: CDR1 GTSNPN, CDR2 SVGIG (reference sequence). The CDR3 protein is CAWGSFGGYNEQFF. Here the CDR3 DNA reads TGTGCCTGGGGGTCATTCGGGGGTTACAATGAGCAGTTCTTC. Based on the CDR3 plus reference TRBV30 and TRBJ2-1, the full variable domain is SQTIHQWPATLVQPVGSPLSLECTVEGTSNPNLYWYRQAAGRGLQLLFYSVGIGQISSEVPQNLSASRPQDRQFILSSKKLLLSDSGFYLCAWGSFGGYNEQFFGPGTRLTVL.

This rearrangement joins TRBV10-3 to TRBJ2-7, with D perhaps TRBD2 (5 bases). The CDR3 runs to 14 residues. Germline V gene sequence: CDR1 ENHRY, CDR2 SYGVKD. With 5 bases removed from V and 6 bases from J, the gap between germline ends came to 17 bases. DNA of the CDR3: TGTGCCATCAGTTTTAGCGAGAACCCCGGCGAGCAGTACTTC. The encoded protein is CAISFSENPGEQYF.

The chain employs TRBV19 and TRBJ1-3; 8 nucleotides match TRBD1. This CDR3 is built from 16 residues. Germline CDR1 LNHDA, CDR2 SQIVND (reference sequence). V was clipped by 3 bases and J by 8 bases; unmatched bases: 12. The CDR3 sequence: CASSIEQGDLADTIYF. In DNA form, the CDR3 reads TGTGCCAGTAGTATCGAACAGGGGGATTTGGCAGACACCATATATTTT.

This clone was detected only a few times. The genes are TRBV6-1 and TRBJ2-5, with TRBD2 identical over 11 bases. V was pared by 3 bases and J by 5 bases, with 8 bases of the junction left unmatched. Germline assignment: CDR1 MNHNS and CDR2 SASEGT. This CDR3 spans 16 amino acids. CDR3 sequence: CASSEELAGVGETQYF. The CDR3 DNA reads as TGTGCCAGCAGTGAGGAACTAGCGGGAGTTGGGGAGACCCAGTACTTC.

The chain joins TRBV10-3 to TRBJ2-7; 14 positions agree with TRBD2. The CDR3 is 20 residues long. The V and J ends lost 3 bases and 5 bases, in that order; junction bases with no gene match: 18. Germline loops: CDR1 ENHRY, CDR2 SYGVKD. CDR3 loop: CAISDPPGLAGVYISDEQYF. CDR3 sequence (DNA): TGTGCCATCAGTGACCCTCCGGGACTAGCGGGAGTATATATTTCGGACGAGCAGTACTTC.

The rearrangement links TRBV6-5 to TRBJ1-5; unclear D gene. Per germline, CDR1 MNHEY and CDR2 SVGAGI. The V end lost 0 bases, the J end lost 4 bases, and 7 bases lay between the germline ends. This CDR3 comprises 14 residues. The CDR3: CASSYSSLNQPQHF. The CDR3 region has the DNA TGTGCCAGCAGTTACTCGTCGTTGAATCAGCCCCAGCATTTT.

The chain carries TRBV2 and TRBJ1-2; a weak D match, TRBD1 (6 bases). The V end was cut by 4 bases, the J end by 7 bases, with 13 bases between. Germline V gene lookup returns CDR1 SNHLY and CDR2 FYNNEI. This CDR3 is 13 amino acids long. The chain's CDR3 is CASSGTGGLGYTF. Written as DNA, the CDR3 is TGTGCCAGCAGTGGGACGGGGGGCCTTGGCTACACCTTC.

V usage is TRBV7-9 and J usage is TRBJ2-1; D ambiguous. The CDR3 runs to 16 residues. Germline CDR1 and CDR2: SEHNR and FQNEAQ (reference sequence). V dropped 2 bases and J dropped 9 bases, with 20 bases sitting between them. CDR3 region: CASSLFRNIHQVEQFF. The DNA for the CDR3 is TGTGCCAGCAGCTTATTTCGTAATATCCACCAGGTTGAGCAGTTCTTC.

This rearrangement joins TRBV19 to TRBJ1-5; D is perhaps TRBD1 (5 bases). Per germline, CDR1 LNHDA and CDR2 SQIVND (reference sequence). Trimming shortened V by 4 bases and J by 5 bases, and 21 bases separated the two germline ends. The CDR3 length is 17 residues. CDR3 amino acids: CASSTPPWGGGYQPQHF. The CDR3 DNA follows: TGTGCCAGTAGTACCCCTCCGTGGGGCGGGGGGTATCAGCCCCAGCATTTT.

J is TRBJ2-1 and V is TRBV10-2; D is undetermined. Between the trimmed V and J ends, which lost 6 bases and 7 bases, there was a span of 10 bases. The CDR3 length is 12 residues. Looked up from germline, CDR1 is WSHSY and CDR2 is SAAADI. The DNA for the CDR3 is TGCGCCAGCAGCCAAAGCTGGAATGAGCAGTTCTTC. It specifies CASSQSWNEQFF.

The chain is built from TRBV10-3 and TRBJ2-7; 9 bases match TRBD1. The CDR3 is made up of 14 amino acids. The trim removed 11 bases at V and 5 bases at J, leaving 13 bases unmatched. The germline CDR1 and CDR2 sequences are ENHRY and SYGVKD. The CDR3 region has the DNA TGTGCCGCCTCCACCGGGACAGGGATCCACGAGCAGTACTTC. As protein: CAASTGTGIHEQYF.

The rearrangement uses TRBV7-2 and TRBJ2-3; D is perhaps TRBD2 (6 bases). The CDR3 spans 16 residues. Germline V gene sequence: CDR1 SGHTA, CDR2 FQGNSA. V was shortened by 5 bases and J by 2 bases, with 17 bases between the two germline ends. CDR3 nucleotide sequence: TGTGCCAGCAGCCCATCAGCGGGCCTTCCCACAGATACGCAGTATTTT. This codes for CASSPSAGLPTDTQYF.

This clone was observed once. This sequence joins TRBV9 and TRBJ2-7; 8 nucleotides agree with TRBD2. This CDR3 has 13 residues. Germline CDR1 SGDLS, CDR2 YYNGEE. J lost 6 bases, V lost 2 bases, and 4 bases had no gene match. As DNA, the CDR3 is TGTGCCAGCAGCGTCACCACTAGCGGCGAGCAGTACTTC. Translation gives CASSVTTSGEQYF.

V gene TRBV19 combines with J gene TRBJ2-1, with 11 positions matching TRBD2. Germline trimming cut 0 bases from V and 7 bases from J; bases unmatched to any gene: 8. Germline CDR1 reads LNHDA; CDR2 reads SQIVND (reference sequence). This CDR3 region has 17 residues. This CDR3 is CASSIEFSGRGGNEQFF. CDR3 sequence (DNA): TGTGCCAGTAGTATAGAATTTAGCGGGAGGGGGGGAAATGAGCAGTTCTTC.